This entry lists 18 T cell receptor beta chains sequenced from one sample in a study of T-cell reconstitution after alpha-beta-depleted transplantation in children. A TCRbeta library incorporating unique molecular identifiers was prepared. TCRdb re-called the PCR reads through MiXCR, storing one row per CDR3 protein. The sample includes about 480,000 distinct CDR3 sequences, under 15% of them seen just once. Sequencing used PBMCs from the stem cell graft donor, obtained from the stem cell graft. The receptors originated from a human donor who donated a stem cell graft to a child with combined immunodeficiency.

This clonotype was picked up a small number of times. The V call is TRBV15, the J call TRBJ2-3; possible D gene TRBD2, 6 bases. V lost 0 bases to trimming and J lost 6 bases, with 19 bases between them. From germline, CDR1 is LNHNV and CDR2 YYDKDF (reference sequence). This CDR3 comprises 17 residues. This CDR3 is CATSRDRGSGLLDTQYF. CDR3 sequence (DNA): TGTGCCACCAGCAGAGATCGAGGTAGCGGCCTCTTGGATACGCAGTATTTT.

This clonotype was detected many times. The chain recombines TRBV24-1 with TRBJ2-1; 10 bases line up with TRBD2. Germline V gene sequence: CDR1 KGHDR, CDR2 SFDVKD. This CDR3 comprises 14 residues. The junction had 3 bases not matched to a gene; V was cut back by 5 bases and J by 6 bases. In nucleotides, the CDR3 is TGTGCCACCAGTGGTTGGACTAGCGGCAATGAGCAGTTCTTC. Translating it yields CATSGWTSGNEQFF.

The chain has TRBV6-5 and TRBJ2-5; 10 bases map to TRBD2. The CDR3 has 19 amino acids. CDR1 and CDR2 from the germline V gene are MNHEY and SVGAGI. Germline trimming cut 2 bases from V and 0 bases from J; bases unmatched to any gene: 12. DNA for the CDR3: TGTGCCAGCAGTTACACCGACCTCACTAGCGGGGAGTACCAAGAGACCCAGTACTTC. Translating gives CASSYTDLTSGEYQETQYF.

This clonotype was recorded many times. The J gene is TRBJ2-6, the V gene TRBV12-3 or TRBV12-4; D ambiguous. CDR3 length: 15 amino acids. The V end lost 1 base, the J end lost 4 bases, and 8 bases lay between the germline ends. CDR3 amino acids: CASSLGLKGANVLTF. The CDR3 nucleotides are TGTGCCAGCAGTTTAGGGTTGAAGGGGGCCAACGTCCTGACTTTC.

This clonotype has a handful of counts. This sequence joins TRBV7-3 and TRBJ2-4; a weak D match, TRBD2 (5 bases). Germline assignment: CDR1 SGHTA and CDR2 FQGTGA. The CDR3 contains 15 residues. V gave up 4 bases and J gave up 0 bases, with 10 bases separating them. The CDR3 coding sequence is TGTGCCAGCAGCTCGGGGTCTCCAGCCAAAAACATTCAGTACTTC. Protein sequence: CASSSGSPAKNIQYF. Based on the CDR3 plus reference TRBV7-3 and TRBJ2-4, the full variable domain is GAGVSQTPSNKVTEKGKYVELRCDPISGHTALYWYRQSLGQGPEFLIYFQGTGAADDSGLPNDRFFAVRPEGSVSTLKIQRTERGDSAVYLCASSSGSPAKNIQYFGAGTRLSVL.

This clonotype was observed at least ten times. The chain combines TRBV12-3 or TRBV12-4 with TRBJ2-5; TRBD2 matches 13 bases. With V trimmed by 5 bases and J by 4 bases, 7 bases remained unmatched. The CDR3 has 16 amino acids. CDR3 loop: CASSLTSGRALETQYF. CDR3 nucleotide sequence: TGTGCCAGCAGTCTTACTAGCGGGAGGGCCCTAGAGACCCAGTACTTC.

The table lists this clonotype with many counts. V and J are TRBV4-3 and TRBJ2-7; D is perhaps TRBD2 (5 bases). Germline V gives CDR1 LGHNA, CDR2 YSLEER. This CDR3 region has 15 residues. Between the trimmed V and J ends, which lost 6 bases and 2 bases, there was a span of 17 bases. CDR3 protein: CASSIRGGLPYEQYF. In DNA form, the CDR3 reads TGCGCCAGCAGTATCAGAGGAGGTCTACCCTACGAGCAGTACTTC.

CDR3 region: CASSLTGPRYEQYF. The CDR3 region has the DNA TGTGCCAGCAGCTTAACGGGGCCGAGGTACGAGCAGTACTTC. The chain carries TRBV7-9 and TRBJ2-7; either TRBD1 or TRBD2 may supply D (5 bases each). V was shortened by 2 bases and J by 4 bases, with 12 bases between the two germline ends. Germline V gene data show CDR1 as SEHNR and CDR2 as FQNEAQ (reference sequence). CDR3 size: 14 residues.

This clonotype appeared a few times. The V gene is TRBV15, the J gene TRBJ2-4; D possibly uses TRBD1 or TRBD2 (5 bases each). V was cut by 1 base and J by 2 bases, with 9 bases left in between. Germline V CDR1 and CDR2: LNHNV, YYDKDF (reference sequence). This CDR3 contains 15 residues. The CDR3 sequence: CATSRVQGPKNIQYF. In nucleotides, the CDR3 is TGTGCCACCAGCAGAGTTCAGGGACCCAAAAACATTCAGTACTTC.

The chain has TRBV6-2 or TRBV6-3 and TRBJ2-5; a possible D gene is TRBD2 (6 bases). The V gene's germline CDR1 is MNHEY and CDR2 SVGEGT. V was cut by 2 bases and J by 5 bases, with 21 bases left in between. The length of the CDR3 is 17 residues. As DNA, the CDR3 is TGTGCCAGCAGTTACCAGGAGCCCCTAGCGCTTCGCGAGACCCAGTACTTC. Its translation is CASSYQEPLALRETQYF.

The table lists this clonotype with a few counts. The chain joins TRBV6-1 to TRBJ1-2; 8 positions match TRBD1. Germline CDR1 and CDR2: MNHNS and SASEGT. The CDR3 length is 14 residues. The V and J ends lost 7 bases and 8 bases, in that order; junction bases with no gene match: 12. Here the CDR3 reads CASTPDRGSGGYTF. CDR3 DNA: TGTGCCAGCACCCCAGACAGGGGAAGTGGGGGCTACACCTTC.

The CDR3 region has the DNA TGTGCCAGCAGTTTGGGGGGGAAGCGGAGATACGGGGATGAGCAGTTCTTC. Its translation is CASSLGGKRRYGDEQFF. The V and J genes are TRBV28 and TRBJ2-1, with 7 bases identical to TRBD2. CDR3 length: 17 amino acids. The junction had 16 bases not matched to a gene; V was cut back by 3 bases and J by 8 bases. Germline values: CDR1 MDHEN, CDR2 SYDVKM.

This clonotype was detected many times. This rearrangement joins TRBV30 to TRBJ1-4; possible D gene TRBD1, 6 bases. Between the trimmed V and J ends, which lost 2 bases and 6 bases, there was a span of 10 bases. The CDR3 has 13 residues. In germline, CDR1 is GTSNPN, CDR2 SVGIG (reference sequence). CDR3 nucleotides: TGTGCCTGGAGTAGGGGGGCGGATGAAAAACTGTTTTTT. It encodes CAWSRGADEKLFF.

This clonotype was observed many times. This rearrangement joins TRBV4-3 to TRBJ2-5; D unclear. Germline CDR1 is LGHNA and CDR2 is YSLEER. V was shortened by 3 bases and J by 1 base, with 12 bases between the two germline ends. CDR3 length: 15 residues. The CDR3 DNA reads as TGCGCCAGCAGCCACACTGGACGGAGCCAAGAGACCCAGTACTTC. Its protein product is CASSHTGRSQETQYF.

The chain couples TRBV9 to TRBJ2-2; maybe TRBD2 (6 bases). The V end lost 3 bases, the J end lost 7 bases, and 16 bases lay between the germline ends. The CDR3 has 15 amino acids. Per the germline V gene, CDR1 is SGDLS and CDR2 is YYNGEE. This CDR3 reads CASSAGGDLGGELFF. DNA of the CDR3: TGTGCCAGCAGCGCGGGCGGGGACCTGGGCGGGGAGCTGTTTTTT. Variable domain in full (rest from reference TRBV9 and TRBJ2-2): DSGVTQTPKHLITATGQRVTLRCSPRSGDLSVYWYQQSLDQGLQFLIQYYNGEERAKGNILERFSAQQFPDLHSELNLSSLELGDSALYFCASSAGGDLGGELFFGEGSRLTVL.

The chain employs TRBV20-1 and TRBJ2-1, with D uncertain. Germline lookup yields CDR1 DFQATT and CDR2 SNEGSKA (reference sequence). The V end lost 1 base, the J end lost 3 bases, and 10 bases lay between the germline ends. This CDR3 spans 14 amino acids. CDR3 nucleotides: TGCAGTGCTAGAGCCGGAGCTCGCTACAATGAGCAGTTCTTC. Its translation: CSARAGARYNEQFF.

The chain is built from TRBV29-1 and TRBJ2-3, with D tentatively TRBD2 (6 bases). CDR3 length: 13 amino acids. Trimming cost V 2 bases and J 3 bases, with 9 bases left between them. The germline V gene has CDR1 SQVTM and CDR2 ANQGSEA. The CDR3 loop is CSVEPGTTDTQYF. Here the CDR3 DNA reads TGCAGCGTTGAACCGGGGACTACAGATACGCAGTATTTT.

The gene calls are TRBV6-5 and TRBJ1-5; D not resolved. Germline-derived CDR1 and CDR2 are MNHEY and SVGAGI. The CDR3 spans 15 residues. Trimming took off 2 bases at V and 4 bases at J, with 12 bases between the two ends. CDR3 loop: CASSYGSQPNQPQHF. Written as DNA, the CDR3 is TGTGCCAGCAGTTACGGTTCGCAGCCAAATCAGCCCCAGCATTTT.